The 27 T cell receptor beta chains given below trace back to one sample, sequenced in a study of blood T cell repertoires in COVID-19. TCRdb's copy holds only in-frame clones and misses some; the assay was immunoSEQ multiplex PCR. The sample holds under 30,000 clones, over 85% seen once. The sample taken for sequencing was peripheral blood. All receptors come from a human donor with active COVID-19. The donor label of this sample is uncertain.

The chain combines TRBV28 with TRBJ1-6; D not resolved. Germline V gene sequence: CDR1 MDHEN, CDR2 SYDVKM. V was pared by 7 bases and J by 8 bases, with 12 bases between. The CDR3 is made up of 13 amino acids. The CDR3 sequence is CASTLRLDSPLHF. CDR3 DNA: TGTGCCAGCACTTTGCGATTGGATTCACCCCTCCACTTT.

This chain links TRBV27 with TRBJ2-5, with D possibly TRBD1 on 6 matching bases. The CDR3 covers 15 residues. Germline CDR1 MNHEY, CDR2 SMNVEV (reference sequence). V was cut by 5 bases and J by 5 bases, with 18 bases left in between. CDR3 nucleotide sequence: TGTGCCAGCAGTCCCTCGATCAGGGGTTGGGAGACCCAGTACTTC. Its translation is CASSPSIRGWETQYF.

The chain employs TRBV29-1 and TRBJ2-3; D not certain. Looked up from germline, CDR1 is SQVTM and CDR2 is ANQGSEA. This CDR3 is built from 14 residues. V lost 4 bases to trimming and J lost 4 bases, with 15 bases between them. CDR3 sequence: CSVALHGPSDTQYF. CDR3 coding DNA: TGCAGCGTTGCCCTCCATGGCCCCTCAGATACGCAGTATTTT.

V is TRBV18 and J is TRBJ2-1, with TRBD1 as a possible D gene (6 bases). Looked up from germline, CDR1 is KGHSH and CDR2 is LQKENI. V lost 8 bases to trimming and J lost 0 bases, with 17 bases between them. The CDR3 contains 16 residues. CDR3 protein: CASATGPWGSYNEQFF. As DNA, the CDR3 is TGTGCCAGCGCCACAGGGCCTTGGGGCTCCTACAATGAGCAGTTCTTC.

This clone was seen a few times. The chain links TRBV27 to TRBJ1-1; D not certain. Germline CDR1 is MNHEY and CDR2 is SMNVEV (reference sequence). The CDR3 has 14 residues. V was shortened by 2 bases and J by 1 base, with 8 bases between the two germline ends. The CDR3: CASSLGSSNTEAFF. The CDR3 bases are TGTGCCAGCAGTTTAGGCAGTTCGAACACTGAAGCTTTCTTT.

The V and J genes are TRBV6-5 and TRBJ2-3; possibly TRBD2 for D (6 bases). Trimming shortened V by 7 bases and J by 0 bases, and 11 bases separated the two germline ends. CDR3 length: 14 amino acids. From germline, CDR1 is MNHEY and CDR2 SVGAGI. CDR3 sequence reads: CASTLGRSTDTQYF. The DNA for the CDR3 is TGTGCCAGCACCCTGGGGAGGAGCACAGATACGCAGTATTTT.

This clone turned up a few times. This chain joins TRBV6-2 or TRBV6-3 and TRBJ2-7; 8 nucleotides match TRBD1. Germline CDR1 is MNHEY and CDR2 is SVGEGT. The CDR3 sequence is 16 residues long. After removal of 6 bases from V and 6 bases from J, the junction contained 16 bases not matched to a gene. This CDR3 reads CASSPVPDRELGEQYF. In DNA form, the CDR3 reads TGTGCCAGCAGCCCTGTGCCGGACAGGGAGCTCGGCGAGCAGTACTTC.

The chain links TRBV9 to TRBJ2-1; the match to TRBD2 covers 11 bases. J gave up 8 bases and V 2 bases, and 6 bases lay outside the gene matches. CDR1 SGDLS and CDR2 YYNGEE come from the germline V gene. The CDR3 consists of 15 residues. The CDR3 region has the DNA TGTGCCAGCAGCGTCACTAGCGGGAGTAGACATGAGCAGTTCTTC. This translates into CASSVTSGSRHEQFF.

This sequence joins TRBV5-6 and TRBJ1-1; D is possibly TRBD1 (5 bases). This CDR3 has 15 amino acids. The germline V gene has CDR1 SGHDT and CDR2 YYEEEE. V shed 0 bases and J shed 2 bases, with 11 bases lying between them. CDR3 DNA sequence: TGTGCCAGCAGCTTGGGACAGATTCCCAACACTGAAGCTTTCTTT. This encodes CASSLGQIPNTEAFF.

This chain links TRBV18 with TRBJ2-3, with 11 positions matching TRBD2. Germline V gene data show CDR1 as KGHSH and CDR2 as LQKENI. CDR3 size: 17 residues. Germline trimming cut 3 bases from V and 0 bases from J; bases unmatched to any gene: 5. The CDR3 sequence is CASSPQTSGVSTDTQYF. For the CDR3, the DNA is TGTGCCAGCTCACCCCAGACTAGCGGGGTTAGCACAGATACGCAGTATTTT.

The chain couples TRBV6-1 to TRBJ1-1, with D perhaps TRBD1 (5 bases). V was pared by 2 bases and J by 2 bases, with 18 bases between. From germline, CDR1 is MNHNS and CDR2 SASEGT. The CDR3 consists of 17 residues. DNA for the CDR3: TGTGCCAGCAGTGAAAGACAGTTCGGCACCCTTAACACTGAAGCTTTCTTT. Translating it yields CASSERQFGTLNTEAFF.

The chain couples TRBV7-9 to TRBJ2-5, with TRBD2 matching 8 bases. V shed 6 bases and J 2 bases; nucleotides not matched to a gene: 11. Germline assignment: CDR1 SEHNR and CDR2 FQNEAQ (reference sequence). The CDR3 sequence is 16 residues long. The CDR3 bases are TGTGCCAGCAGGTCTCCTCCGGGACTAGGACAAGAGACCCAGTACTTC. Protein sequence: CASRSPPGLGQETQYF.

The chain links TRBV5-6 to TRBJ2-2; D not resolved. The CDR3 runs to 17 residues. In germline, CDR1 is SGHDT, CDR2 YYEEEE. Between the trimmed V and J ends, which lost 3 bases and 0 bases, there was a span of 15 bases. This CDR3 reads CASSSATTLANTGELFF. CDR3 DNA: TGTGCCAGCAGCTCGGCTACTACTCTCGCGAACACCGGGGAGCTGTTTTTT.

The rearrangement links TRBV5-1 to TRBJ2-5; TRBD2 might be the D (5 bases). The V gene's germline CDR1 is SGHRS and CDR2 YFSETQ. The V end lost 5 bases, the J end lost 0 bases, and 11 bases lay between the germline ends. CDR3 length equals 14 residues. This CDR3 is CASRDPGYQETQYF. DNA for the CDR3: TGCGCCAGCAGGGACCCGGGGTACCAAGAGACCCAGTACTTC.

This chain connects TRBV5-1 to TRBJ2-7, with TRBD2 matching over 9 bases. V lost 4 bases and J lost 3; bases outside the gene matches: 17. This CDR3 has 18 residues. Germline V lookup: CDR1 SGHRS, CDR2 YFSETQ. The CDR3 sequence: CASSPGGTSRTQHYEQYF. DNA for the CDR3: TGCGCCAGCAGCCCGGGCGGGACTAGCAGGACGCAACACTACGAGCAGTACTTC.

The chain uses TRBV5-4 and TRBJ2-2, with TRBD2 matching over 8 bases. This CDR3 contains 17 residues. Germline trimming cut 3 bases from V and 1 base from J; bases unmatched to any gene: 8. Germline CDR1 reads SGHNT; CDR2 reads YYREEE (reference sequence). The CDR3 DNA sequence: TGTGCCAGCAGCTGGGAACCGAGCGGGGGGAACACCGGGGAGCTGTTTTTT. Protein product: CASSWEPSGGNTGELFF.

V and J are TRBV6-5 and TRBJ1-5; 10 bases are a match to TRBD1. Germline CDR1 and CDR2: MNHEY and SVGAGI. The CDR3 length is 15 residues. V shed 6 bases and J 9 bases; nucleotides not matched to a gene: 11. CDR3 amino acids: CASSPRGTGDAPQHF. DNA for the CDR3: TGTGCCAGCAGCCCACGCGGGACAGGGGATGCGCCCCAGCATTTT.

The count of this clone is one. This chain uses TRBV4-3 with TRBJ1-1, with unresolved D. Trimming cost V 0 bases and J 0 bases, with 11 bases left between them. The CDR3 is made up of 16 amino acids. Germline V gene sequence: CDR1 LGHNA, CDR2 YSLEER. CDR3 loop: CASSQDHRVMNTEAFF. CDR3 nucleotide sequence: TGCGCCAGCAGCCAAGATCACCGAGTCATGAACACTGAAGCTTTCTTT.

This clone was recorded once. This rearrangement joins TRBV27 to TRBJ2-7; the D gene is possibly TRBD2 (6 bases). Trimming stripped 3 bases from V and 3 bases from J, with 12 bases between. CDR1 MNHEY and CDR2 SMNVEV come from the germline V gene (reference sequence). CDR3 length: 14 amino acids. CDR3: CASSFVDGSYEQYF. The DNA for the CDR3 is TGTGCCAGCAGTTTCGTGGACGGGAGCTACGAGCAGTACTTC.

The chain joins TRBV5-4 to TRBJ2-3; possibly TRBD2 for D (5 bases). The V gene lost 0 bases and the J gene lost 0 bases, with 11 bases spanning the gap. The germline V gene has CDR1 SGHNT and CDR2 YYREEE (reference sequence). This CDR3 has 16 residues. The CDR3 DNA is TGTGCCAGCAGCTTGGATAGCGCCTCTAGCACAGATACGCAGTATTTT. This codes for CASSLDSASSTDTQYF.

This sequence joins TRBV15 and TRBJ1-6; D is unclear. Trimming cost V 0 bases and J 9 bases, with 6 bases left between them. The CDR3 loop spans 13 amino acids. The germline V gene encodes CDR1 LNHNV and CDR2 YYDKDF (reference sequence). CDR3 residues: CATSRDLSSPLHF. The CDR3 DNA is TGTGCCACCAGCAGAGATCTGAGTTCACCCCTCCACTTT.

The V and J genes are TRBV24-1 and TRBJ2-1; D perhaps matches TRBD2 (6 bases). This CDR3 has 14 amino acids. From germline, CDR1 is KGHDR and CDR2 SFDVKD. V lost 6 bases, J lost 8 bases, and 16 bases lay in between. CDR3 bases: TGTGCCACCAGTCCAAGCGGGCGGGGTCATGAGCAGTTCTTC. Its translation is CATSPSGRGHEQFF.

The V call is TRBV5-1, the J call TRBJ2-3; D remains ambiguous. V was clipped by 4 bases and J by 3 bases, with 12 bases between them. Germline CDR1 and CDR2: SGHRS and YFSETQ. This CDR3 is built from 14 residues. CDR3 region: CASSRVYLTDTQYF. The CDR3 DNA reads TGCGCCAGCAGCCGGGTCTACCTGACAGATACGCAGTATTTT.

This chain connects TRBV24-1 to TRBJ1-3; TRBD1 agrees at 7 bases. V was clipped by 2 bases and J by 8 bases; unmatched bases: 11. Per the germline V gene, CDR1 is KGHDR and CDR2 is SFDVKD. This CDR3 contains 16 residues. CDR3 sequence: CATSDSTDRSGHTIYF. The CDR3 nucleotides read TGTGCCACCAGTGATTCGACGGACAGGTCGGGGCACACCATATATTTT.

V is TRBV5-6 and J is TRBJ2-7; TRBD1 matches 8 bases. V gave up 4 bases and J gave up 3 bases; unmatched junction bases: 6. The V gene's germline CDR1 is SGHDT and CDR2 YYEEEE. The CDR3 totals 14 residues. This CDR3 is CASSVDRVDYEQYF. The CDR3, as DNA: TGTGCCAGCAGCGTGGACAGGGTGGACTACGAGCAGTACTTC.

The chain recombines TRBV2 with TRBJ1-3; tentatively, D is TRBD1 (6 bases). There are 14 residues in the CDR3. CDR1 SNHLY and CDR2 FYNNEI come from the germline V gene. Between the trimmed V and J ends, which lost 6 bases and 4 bases, there was a span of 13 bases. CDR3 in DNA: TGTGCCAGCAGCAGAGGGGGTGACGGAAACACCATATATTTT. Residues: CASSRGGDGNTIYF.

J is TRBJ1-4 and V is TRBV5-6, with 7 bases aligning to TRBD1. With 0 bases clipped from V and 8 bases from J, the junction kept 4 bases outside the gene matches. Germline V gene sequence: CDR1 SGHDT, CDR2 YYEEEE. This CDR3 region has 14 residues. CDR3: CASSLGTGEEKLFF. DNA of the CDR3: TGTGCCAGCAGCTTGGGCACAGGGGAGGAAAAACTGTTTTTT.